This entry lists 16 T cell receptor beta chains sequenced from one sample in a study of blood T cell repertoires in COVID-19. Generated by immunoSEQ multiplex PCR, the TCRdb table keeps only in-frame clones and is missing some. The table shows 300,000 or so clones, with around nine tenths occurring only once. The source material was PBMCs or T cells enriched from blood (not recorded which). The origin of the receptors is a woman in her twenties or thirties who had recovered from COVID-19.

The V gene is TRBV7-2, the J gene TRBJ2-3; D perhaps matches TRBD2 (6 bases). CDR3 length: 14 amino acids. Trimming pared 8 bases from V and 0 bases from J, leaving 12 bases between. CDR1 is SGHTA, CDR2 FQGNSA, per germline. As DNA, the CDR3 is TGTGCCAGCTTATGGCGGGGCAGCACAGATACGCAGTATTTT. This gives the protein CASLWRGSTDTQYF.

Written as DNA, the CDR3 is TGTGCCAGCAGCCAGGACAGGGCGAATAATTCACCCCTCCACTTT. Residues: CASSQDRANNSPLHF. The rearrangement joins TRBV7-2 to TRBJ1-6, with 8 bases identical to TRBD1. This CDR3 comprises 15 residues. Germline CDR1 reads SGHTA; CDR2 reads FQGNSA. V shed 5 bases, J shed 5 bases, and the junction held 5 bases outside the gene matches.

The chain has TRBV7-2 and TRBJ1-1; D is uncertain. The CDR3 is 12 residues long. Germline V gene sequence: CDR1 SGHTA, CDR2 FQGNSA. Trimming pared 2 bases from V and 8 bases from J, leaving 9 bases between. The CDR3 bases are TGTGCCAGCAGCTTACTAGTAAAGGAAGCTTTCTTT. Residues: CASSLLVKEAFF.

This clone appeared a few times. This chain uses TRBV29-1 with TRBJ1-1, with D possibly matching TRBD1 (5 bases). The CDR3 runs 11 residues. CDR1 is SQVTM, CDR2 ANQGSEA, per germline. Trimming took 4 bases from V and 6 from J, leaving 9 bases between them. As DNA, the CDR3 is TGCAGCGTTGCTGACAGCCCTGAAGCTTTCTTT. This translates into CSVADSPEAFF.

This clone was observed a single time. The chain has TRBV19 and TRBJ2-1; a possible D gene is TRBD2 (7 bases). Germline V lookup: CDR1 LNHDA, CDR2 SQIVND (reference sequence). The length of the CDR3 is 15 residues. The ends were cut back, 8 bases at V and 1 base at J, with 15 bases in the middle. The CDR3 spells CASSKGGQSYNEQFF. The DNA of the CDR3 is TGTGCCAGTTCAAAGGGGGGGCAATCCTACAATGAGCAGTTCTTC.

The chain combines TRBV11-2 with TRBJ2-7; perhaps TRBD2 as D (7 bases). With 6 bases removed from V and 6 bases from J, the gap between germline ends came to 15 bases. CDR1 and CDR2 from the germline V gene are SGHAT and FQNNGV. This CDR3 contains 13 residues. Here the CDR3 reads CASRDLRGGEQYF. CDR3 nucleotides: TGTGCCAGCAGGGACTTAAGGGGGGGCGAGCAGTACTTC.

The chain is built from TRBV12-3 or TRBV12-4 and TRBJ1-2; no reliable D call. Trimming pared 3 bases from V and 6 bases from J, leaving 11 bases between. CDR3 size: 13 residues. The CDR3 DNA follows: TGTGCCAGCAGTTTTAGGGAGGGAAATGGCTACACCTTC. It codes for CASSFREGNGYTF.

This chain links TRBV30 with TRBJ1-2; 8 bases map to TRBD1. CDR1 and CDR2 (germline): GTSNPN, SVGIG (reference sequence). J gave up 3 bases and V 5 bases, and 2 bases lay outside the gene matches. The CDR3 sequence is 12 residues long. DNA for the CDR3: TGTGCCTGGGACAGGGGAGACTATGGCTACACCTTC. Protein product: CAWDRGDYGYTF.

The chain links TRBV4-1 to TRBJ2-3; 9 bases are a match to TRBD2. V shed 7 bases and J 5 bases; nucleotides not matched to a gene: 4. Germline V gives CDR1 MGHRA, CDR2 YSYEKL. The CDR3 covers 13 residues. In nucleotides, the CDR3 is TGCGCCAGCACCTCGACTAGCGGAGATACGCAGTATTTT. Protein: CASTSTSGDTQYF.

This chain connects TRBV24-1 to TRBJ2-3; possibly TRBD1 for D (5 bases). V was pared by 4 bases and J by 4 bases, with 14 bases between. Germline-derived CDR1 and CDR2 are KGHDR and SFDVKD. The CDR3 contains 15 residues. The CDR3 here is CATSELQDVPDTQYF. DNA of the CDR3: TGTGCCACCAGTGAGCTACAGGACGTTCCAGATACGCAGTATTTT.

This sequence joins TRBV19 and TRBJ2-2; tentatively, D is TRBD2 (6 bases). The CDR3 contains 15 residues. The germline V and J ends were trimmed by 6 bases and 4 bases, with 15 bases remaining between them. Germline V CDR1 and CDR2: LNHDA, SQIVND (reference sequence). The CDR3 is CASSLLGDSTGELFF. CDR3 in DNA: TGTGCCAGTAGCCTACTCGGGGACTCCACCGGGGAGCTGTTTTTT.

The chain joins TRBV7-2 to TRBJ2-5; 9 bases agree with TRBD1. CDR1 is SGHTA, CDR2 FQGNSA, per germline. V trimming: 4 bases; J trimming: 1 base; junction bases outside the gene matches: 1. CDR3 size: 14 residues. The CDR3 loop reads CASSSQGAQETQYF. In nucleotides, the CDR3 is TGTGCCAGCAGCTCACAGGGGGCCCAAGAGACCCAGTACTTC. Drawing the rest from reference TRBV7-2 and TRBJ2-5, the complete variable domain is GAGVSQSPSNKVTEKGKDVELRCDPISGHTALYWYRQSLGQGLEFLIYFQGNSAPDKSGLPSDRFSAERTGGSVSTLTIQRTQQEDSAVYLCASSSQGAQETQYFGPGTRLLVL.

The chain employs TRBV6-1 and TRBJ1-1, with D tentatively TRBD1 (5 bases). This CDR3 contains 12 residues. Germline assignment: CDR1 MNHNS and CDR2 SASEGT. V lost 4 bases to trimming and J lost 6 bases, with 9 bases between them. CDR3 sequence: CASSGGGAEAFF. Written as DNA, the CDR3 is TGTGCCAGCAGTGGGGGAGGGGCTGAAGCTTTCTTT.

On this clone: Other DNA sequences in the sample encode the same CDR3. The chain couples TRBV24-1 to TRBJ2-1; 13 positions agree with TRBD2. The trim removed 7 bases at V and 6 bases at J, leaving 2 bases unmatched. Germline V gene lookup returns CDR1 KGHDR and CDR2 SFDVKD. This CDR3 is built from 14 residues. The CDR3 DNA sequence: TGTGCCACCAGAGGACTAGCGGGAGCCAATGAGCAGTTCTTC. Protein sequence: CATRGLAGANEQFF.

CDR3 protein: CASSLVSTANTEAFF. In DNA, the CDR3 is TGTGCCAGCAGCTTAGTGTCAACAGCGAACACTGAAGCTTTCTTT. The chain couples TRBV7-2 to TRBJ1-1; D is unclear. Germline values: CDR1 SGHTA, CDR2 FQGNSA. V lost 1 base, J lost 1 base, and 10 bases lay in between. The CDR3 contains 15 residues.

CDR3 region: CASSSSRLPSYEQYF. CDR3 nucleotides: TGTGCCAGCAGCTCCAGTCGTTTACCGTCCTACGAGCAGTACTTC. J is TRBJ2-7 and V is TRBV7-6; D not certain. Looked up from germline, CDR1 is SGHVS and CDR2 is FNYEAQ. V lost 4 bases and J lost 1, with 14 bases in between. This CDR3 is 15 amino acids long.